This T cell receptor beta chain was profiled in a study of blood T cell repertoires in COVID-19. The overall study: The United States, Italy and Spain supplied acute and convalescent COVID-19 samples. Sources were T cells, B-cell-depleted T cells, or PBMCs; the material itself was cDNA or gDNA.

The V end was cut by 2 bases, the J end by 0 bases, with 5 bases between. This CDR3 is built from 13 residues. Germline V CDR1 and CDR2: SGHNT, YENEEA. Original data processing: Cell counts per sample came from amplifying reference gene primers. The protocol was immunoSEQ multiplex PCR, while the TCRdb copy is restricted to in-frame clones and leaves out a portion. The V and J calls and clone size are taken from that table; D and trimming were inferred from the DNA. The sample lists some 80,000 clones, under 85% occurring once. The genes are TRBV11-3 and TRBJ2-7; D unresolved. Sequencing used peripheral blood. This clonotype originated in a human donor in a cohort sampled during active COVID-19. The CDR3 sequence: CASSLQRSYEQYF. As DNA, the CDR3 is TGTGCCAGCAGCTTACAGCGCTCCTACGAGCAGTACTTC.